The clone carrying this T cell receptor beta chain was counted only a few times. The data belong to a study of T cells of healthy individuals. The CDR3 covers 14 residues. With 4 bases removed from V and 7 bases from J, the gap between germline ends came to 18 bases. Germline loops: CDR1 SGDLS, CDR2 YYNGEE. TCRdb ran MiXCR on the 5' RACE reads and lists one entry per CDR3 protein. The sample lists 100,000 or so distinct CDR3 sequences, approximately 15% occurring once. The chain uses TRBV9 and TRBJ2-7, with D perhaps matching TRBD2 (5 bases). This clonotype was obtained from a human donor in good health. The CDR3 reads CASSSEDRGDEQYF. CDR3 bases: TGTGCCAGCAGCTCAGAGGACCGGGGTGATGAGCAGTACTTC.